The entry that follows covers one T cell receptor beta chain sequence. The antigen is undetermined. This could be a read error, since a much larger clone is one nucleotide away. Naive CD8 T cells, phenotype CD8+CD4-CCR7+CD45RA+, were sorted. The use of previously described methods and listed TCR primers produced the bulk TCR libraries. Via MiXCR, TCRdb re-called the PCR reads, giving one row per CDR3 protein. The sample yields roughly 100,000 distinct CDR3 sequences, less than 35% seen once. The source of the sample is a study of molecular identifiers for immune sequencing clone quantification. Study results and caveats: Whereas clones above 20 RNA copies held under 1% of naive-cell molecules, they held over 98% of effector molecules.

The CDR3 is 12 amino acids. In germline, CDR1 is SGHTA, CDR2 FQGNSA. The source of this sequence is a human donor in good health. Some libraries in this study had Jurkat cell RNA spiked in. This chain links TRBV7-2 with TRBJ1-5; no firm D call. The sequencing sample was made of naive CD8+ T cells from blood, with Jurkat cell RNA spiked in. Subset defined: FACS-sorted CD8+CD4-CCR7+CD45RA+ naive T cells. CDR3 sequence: CAGSLAFGPQHF. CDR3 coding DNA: TGTGCCGGCAGCTTAGCCTTTGGGCCCCAGCATTTT. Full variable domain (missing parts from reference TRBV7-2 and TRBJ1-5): GAGVSQSPSNKVTEKGKDVELRCDPISGHTALYWYRQSLGQGLEFLIYFQGNSAPDKSGLPSDRFSAERTGGSVSTLTIQRTQQEDSAVYLCAGSLAFGPQHFGDGTRLSIL.